This T cell receptor beta chain stems from a study of T cell responses to AZD1222 COVID-19 vaccine. Study-level findings and limits: Spike-specific TCR breadth and depth both grew after two AZD1222 doses. Seropositive AZD1222 recipients at baseline numbered only 5 or 6. Repertoire sampling was restricted to post-peak T cell response timepoints. White British people made up most donors, females outnumbered males, and clonal diversity was possibly underestimated.

The CDR3 extends over 14 amino acids. Trimming cost V 6 bases and J 5 bases; bases outside gene matches: 4. Germline V lookup: CDR1 MNHEY, CDR2 SVGAGI. Concerning this clone itself: Its cognate antigen is unknown.

The repertoire was sequenced with immunoSEQ multiplex PCR; TCRdb's copy has only in-frame clones and lacks some. The data hold 130,000 or so clones, with roughly 90% observed a single time. The source material was peripheral blood, sampled 28 days after the second dose of the MenACWY control vaccine. The chain combines TRBV6-5 with TRBJ1-4, with TRBD1 matching over 9 bases. The receptor comes from an adult who received the MenACWY meningococcal vaccine as a control. As DNA, the CDR3 is TGTGCCAGCAGAGGGACAGGGTTCAATGAAAAACTGTTTTTT. Amino acids: CASRGTGFNEKLFF.